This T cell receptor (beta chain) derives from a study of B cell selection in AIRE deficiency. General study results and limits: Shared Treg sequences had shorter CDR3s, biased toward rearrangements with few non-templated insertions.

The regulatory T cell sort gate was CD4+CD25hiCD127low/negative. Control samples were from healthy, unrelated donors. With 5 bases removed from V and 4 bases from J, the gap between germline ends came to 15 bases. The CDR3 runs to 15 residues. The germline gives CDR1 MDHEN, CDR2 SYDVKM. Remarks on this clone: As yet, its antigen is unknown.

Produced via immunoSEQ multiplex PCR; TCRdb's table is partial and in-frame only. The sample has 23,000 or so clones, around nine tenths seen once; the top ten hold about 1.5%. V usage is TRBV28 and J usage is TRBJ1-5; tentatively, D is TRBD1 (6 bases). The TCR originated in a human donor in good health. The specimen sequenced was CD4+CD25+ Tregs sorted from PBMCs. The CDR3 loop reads CASSKNRAMNQPQHF. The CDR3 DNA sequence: TGTGCCAGCAGTAAAAACAGGGCGATGAATCAGCCCCAGCATTTT.